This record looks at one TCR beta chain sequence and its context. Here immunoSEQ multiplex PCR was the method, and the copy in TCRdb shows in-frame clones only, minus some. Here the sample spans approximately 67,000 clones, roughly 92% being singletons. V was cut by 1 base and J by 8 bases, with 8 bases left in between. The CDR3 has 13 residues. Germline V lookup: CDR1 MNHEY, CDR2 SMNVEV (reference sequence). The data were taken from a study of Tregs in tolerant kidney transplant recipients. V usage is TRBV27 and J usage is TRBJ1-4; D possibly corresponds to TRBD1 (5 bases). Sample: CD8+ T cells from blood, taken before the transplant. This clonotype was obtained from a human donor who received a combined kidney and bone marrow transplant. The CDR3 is CASSLFQGEKLFF. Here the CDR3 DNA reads TGTGCCAGCAGTTTATTTCAGGGAGAAAAACTGTTTTTT. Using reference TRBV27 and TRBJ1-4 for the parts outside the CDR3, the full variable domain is EAQVTQNPRYLITVTGKKLTVTCSQNMNHEYMSWYRQDPGLGLRQIYYSMNVEVTDKGDVPEGYKVSRKEKRNFPLILESPSPNQTSLYFCASSLFQGEKLFFGSGTQLSVL.